The present T cell receptor beta chain was sequenced within a study of B cell selection in AIRE deficiency. Whole-study results and caveats: Only TCRbeta was sequenced; around 37% of shared healthy Treg sequences appeared in Tconv. CDR3s were shorter in shared Treg sequences, reflecting few non-templated nucleotide insertions. Patient Tconv cells held roughly 33% of Treg sequences shared by healthy donors.

Turning to this clone: Its antigen is currently unknown.

TCRdb's copy holds only in-frame clones and misses some; the assay was immunoSEQ multiplex PCR. The table lists about 22,000 clones, roughly 96% of them singletons, with approximately 0.17% in the top ten. The sorted conventional CD4 T cells were gated as CD4+CD127+. Control samples were from healthy, unrelated donors. The source of this sequence is a human donor in good health. Sequencing was done on a sample of CD4+CD127+ conventional T cells sorted from PBMCs.

CDR3 sequence (DNA): TGTGCCAGCAGCCCGGGGGCGGTTCAGCCCCAGCATTTT. Translation gives CASSPGAVQPQHF. The J gene is TRBJ1-5, the V gene TRBV5-5, with D tentatively TRBD1 (6 bases). Deletions cut 4 bases from V and 6 bases from J, with 11 bases between. The CDR3 contains 13 residues. Germline assignment: CDR1 SGHKS and CDR2 YYEKEE (reference sequence).